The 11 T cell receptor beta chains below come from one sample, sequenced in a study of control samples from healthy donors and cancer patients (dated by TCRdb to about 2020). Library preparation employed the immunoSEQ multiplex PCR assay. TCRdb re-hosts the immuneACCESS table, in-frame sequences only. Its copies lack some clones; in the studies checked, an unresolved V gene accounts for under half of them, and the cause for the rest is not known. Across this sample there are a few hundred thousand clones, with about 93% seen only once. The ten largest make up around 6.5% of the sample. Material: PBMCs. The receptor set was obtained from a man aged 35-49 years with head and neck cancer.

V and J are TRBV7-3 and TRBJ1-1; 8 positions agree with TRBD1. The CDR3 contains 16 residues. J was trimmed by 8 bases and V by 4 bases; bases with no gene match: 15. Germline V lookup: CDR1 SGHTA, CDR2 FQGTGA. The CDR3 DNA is TGTGCCAGCAGCTCCCTTAACGCAGGGGGCGCATCCGAAGCTTTCTTT. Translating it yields CASSSLNAGGASEAFF.

DNA of the CDR3: TGTGCCAGCAGCAACGACGGAGATTTGGCTACCGGGGAGCTGTTTTTT. Encoded protein: CASSNDGDLATGELFF. The genes are TRBV7-2 and TRBJ2-2, with no clear D. V shed 5 bases and J shed 5 bases, with 18 bases lying between them. The CDR3 sequence is 16 residues long. The V gene's germline CDR1 is SGHTA and CDR2 FQGNSA.

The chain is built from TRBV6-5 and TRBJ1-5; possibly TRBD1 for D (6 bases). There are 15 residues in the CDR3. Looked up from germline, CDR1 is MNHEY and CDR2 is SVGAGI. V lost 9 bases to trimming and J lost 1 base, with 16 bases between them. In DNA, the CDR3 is TGTGCCAGTCAGGGGCGAGATGGGAGCAATCAGCCCCAGCATTTT. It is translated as CASQGRDGSNQPQHF.

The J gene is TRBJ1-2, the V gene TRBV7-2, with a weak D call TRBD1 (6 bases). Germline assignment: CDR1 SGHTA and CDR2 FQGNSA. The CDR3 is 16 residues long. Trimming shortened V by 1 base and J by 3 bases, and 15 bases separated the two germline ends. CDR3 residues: CASSLGGRGQDYGYTF. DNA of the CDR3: TGTGCCAGCAGCTTAGGCGGCAGGGGCCAGGACTATGGCTACACCTTC.

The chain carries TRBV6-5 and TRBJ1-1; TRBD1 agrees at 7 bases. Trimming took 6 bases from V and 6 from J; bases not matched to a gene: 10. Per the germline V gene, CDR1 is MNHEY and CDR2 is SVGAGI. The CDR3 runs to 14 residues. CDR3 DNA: TGTGCCAGCAGCCGCCAGGGGGGCGTCTCTGAAGCTTTCTTT. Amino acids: CASSRQGGVSEAFF.

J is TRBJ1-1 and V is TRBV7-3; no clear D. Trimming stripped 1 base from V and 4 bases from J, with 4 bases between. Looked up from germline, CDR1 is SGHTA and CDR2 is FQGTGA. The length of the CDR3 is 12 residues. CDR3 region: CASSLKGTEAFF. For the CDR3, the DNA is TGTGCCAGCAGCTTAAAGGGCACTGAAGCTTTCTTT.

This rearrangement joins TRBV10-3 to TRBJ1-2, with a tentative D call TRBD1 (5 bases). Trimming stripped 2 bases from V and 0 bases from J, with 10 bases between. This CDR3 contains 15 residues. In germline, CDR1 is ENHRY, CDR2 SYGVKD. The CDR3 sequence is CAISEDSASNYGYTF. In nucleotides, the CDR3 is TGTGCCATCAGTGAGGACAGTGCGTCTAACTATGGCTACACCTTC.

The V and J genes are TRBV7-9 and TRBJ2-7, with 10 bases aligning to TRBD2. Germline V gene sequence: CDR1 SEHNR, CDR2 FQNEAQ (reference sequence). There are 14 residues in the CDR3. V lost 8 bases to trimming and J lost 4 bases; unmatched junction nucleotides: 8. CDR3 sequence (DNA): TGTGCCAGCGCGGAGCGGGGGGGAAAATACGAGCAGTACTTC. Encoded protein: CASAERGGKYEQYF.

The CDR3 DNA sequence: TGTGCCAGCAGCCGCCCTGGGGGGAATTCACCCCTCCACTTT. Its translation is CASSRPGGNSPLHF. V is TRBV7-9 and J is TRBJ1-6, with D possibly matching TRBD1 (5 bases). V lost 5 bases and J 7 bases, leaving 12 bases between the germline ends. This CDR3 spans 14 amino acids. Germline CDR1 reads SEHNR; CDR2 reads FQNEAQ (reference sequence).

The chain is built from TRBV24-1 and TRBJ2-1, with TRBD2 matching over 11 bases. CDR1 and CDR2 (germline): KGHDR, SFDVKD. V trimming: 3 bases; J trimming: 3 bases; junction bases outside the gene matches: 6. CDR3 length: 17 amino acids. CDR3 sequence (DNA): TGTGCCACCAGTGATCATACTAGCGGGGGATACTACAATGAGCAGTTCTTC. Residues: CATSDHTSGGYYNEQFF.

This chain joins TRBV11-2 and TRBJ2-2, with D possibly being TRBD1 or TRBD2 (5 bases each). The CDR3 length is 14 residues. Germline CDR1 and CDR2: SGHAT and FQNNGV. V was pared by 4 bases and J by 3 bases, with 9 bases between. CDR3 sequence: CASSSGTYTGELFF. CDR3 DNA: TGTGCCAGCAGCTCCGGGACGTACACCGGGGAGCTGTTTTTT.